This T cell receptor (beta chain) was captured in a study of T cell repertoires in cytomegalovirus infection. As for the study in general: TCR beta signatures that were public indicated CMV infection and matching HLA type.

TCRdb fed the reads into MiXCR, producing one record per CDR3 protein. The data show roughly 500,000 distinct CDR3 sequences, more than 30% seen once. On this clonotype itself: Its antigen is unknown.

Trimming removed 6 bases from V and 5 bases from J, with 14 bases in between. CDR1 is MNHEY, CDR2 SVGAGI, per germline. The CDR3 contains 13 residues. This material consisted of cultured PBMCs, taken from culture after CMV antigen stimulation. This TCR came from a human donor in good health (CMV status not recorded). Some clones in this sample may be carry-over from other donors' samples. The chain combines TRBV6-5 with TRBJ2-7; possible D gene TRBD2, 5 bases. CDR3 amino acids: CASSPRGPHEQYV. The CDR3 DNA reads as TGTGCCAGCAGCCCCCGGGGTCCGCACGAGCAGTACGTC.